The 9 T cell receptor beta chains in this list originate from one sample, sequenced in a study of T cell responses to AZD1222 COVID-19 vaccine. Clones were sequenced by immunoSEQ multiplex PCR, and TCRdb holds only the in-frame ones, with some missing. There are more than 150,000 clones in the sample; about 90% occur only once, and about 6% lies in the top ten. The input for sequencing was peripheral blood, taken on day 0 of AZD1222 vaccination. These receptors were obtained from an adult in good health.

This clone was seen a single time. The V call is TRBV5-1, the J call TRBJ2-1, with D possibly TRBD1 on 6 matching bases. Trimming took 3 bases from V and 2 from J, leaving 12 bases between them. Germline values: CDR1 SGHRS, CDR2 YFSETQ. This CDR3 comprises 15 residues. In nucleotides, the CDR3 is TGCGCCAGCAGCTCCGGGACAACGGCCTACAATGAGCAGTTCTTC. Its protein product is CASSSGTTAYNEQFF.

V usage is TRBV7-9 and J usage is TRBJ1-3; unclear D gene. Germline CDR1 SEHNR, CDR2 FQNEAQ (reference sequence). The CDR3 spans 15 residues. Trimming left V 2 bases short and J 0 bases short, with 8 bases between. Here the CDR3 DNA reads TGTGCCAGCAGCTTACAGGCGCACTCTGGAAACACCATATATTTT. Translating gives CASSLQAHSGNTIYF.

This rearrangement joins TRBV30 to TRBJ1-5; no clear D gene. The CDR3 runs to 14 residues. Germline-derived CDR1 and CDR2 are GTSNPN and SVGIG (reference sequence). Trimming shortened V by 2 bases and J by 4 bases, and 12 bases separated the two germline ends. CDR3 coding DNA: TGTGCCTGGAGTTTTTGGGGAGGTAATCAGCCCCAGCATTTT. This translates into CAWSFWGGNQPQHF.

Written as DNA, the CDR3 is TGCGCCAGCAGCTTTCAGGGGGACACTGAAGCTTTCTTT. This sequence encodes CASSFQGDTEAFF. The rearrangement links TRBV5-1 to TRBJ1-1, with 7 nucleotides matching TRBD1. CDR1 and CDR2 from the germline V gene are SGHRS and YFSETQ. The CDR3 length is 13 residues. V gave up 2 bases and J gave up 3 bases; unmatched junction bases: 1.

This sequence joins TRBV3-1 (or the pseudogene TRBV3-2) and TRBJ1-2; D is unresolved. Trimming pared 4 bases from V and 6 bases from J, leaving 18 bases between. Germline CDR1 is LGHDT and CDR2 is YNNKEL (reference sequence). The CDR3 contains 15 residues. The CDR3 sequence: CASSRSELGIDGYTF. The DNA for the CDR3 is TGTGCCAGCAGCCGCTCGGAGCTGGGTATCGATGGCTACACCTTC.

The rearrangement joins TRBV11-2 to TRBJ1-5; D is ambiguous. The germline V gene has CDR1 SGHAT and CDR2 FQNNGV. The V end was cut by 1 base, the J end by 1 base, with 2 bases between. This CDR3 has 13 residues. The CDR3 sequence: CASSLGSNQPQHF. CDR3 DNA: TGTGCCAGCAGCTTAGGGAGCAATCAGCCCCAGCATTTT.

This chain links TRBV5-1 with TRBJ2-7, with 7 bases fitting TRBD1. CDR3 size: 16 residues. The J segment lost 6 bases and the V segment lost 4 bases, leaving 16 bases of the junction unmatched. Looked up from germline, CDR1 is SGHRS and CDR2 is YFSETQ. The CDR3 here is CASSQGRGPKKSEQYF. The CDR3 region has the DNA TGCGCCAGCAGCCAGGGAAGGGGGCCCAAAAAGAGCGAGCAGTACTTC.

V usage is TRBV18 and J usage is TRBJ2-3; 7 nucleotides match TRBD2. The trim removed 6 bases at V and 6 bases at J, leaving 9 bases unmatched. CDR3 length: 14 residues. The germline gives CDR1 KGHSH, CDR2 LQKENI. The CDR3 nucleotides read TGTGCCAGCTCGGTAGCGGGCGGAGGGGATACGCAGTATTTT. It encodes CASSVAGGGDTQYF.

The chain joins TRBV28 to TRBJ2-2, with D possibly TRBD1 on 5 matching bases. CDR3 size: 17 residues. From germline, CDR1 is MDHEN and CDR2 SYDVKM. The V end lost 3 bases, the J end lost 6 bases, and 20 bases lay between the germline ends. The CDR3 DNA reads TGTGCCAGCAGTTTTATTACAGGCACACGAGGAGCCGGGGAGCTGTTTTTT. Protein: CASSFITGTRGAGELFF.